One sample yielded the 16 T cell receptor beta chains listed below, sequenced in a study of spatial heterogeneity in lung cancer. Points from the study as a whole: It was found that expanded intratumoral alpha and beta TCR counts tracked tumor mutation counts.

Antigen specificity for these receptors is unknown. TCRdb ran MiXCR on the 5' RACE reads and lists one entry per CDR3 protein. The sample has about 3,500 distinct CDR3 sequences, under 5% seen once; the top ten hold around 16%. Sample time point: sample taken at primary tumor resection. This material consisted of lung tumor tissue, taken at surgery. Receptors were obtained from a female donor with early-stage non-small cell lung cancer.

By proportion, this clonotype is medium-sized. V usage is TRBV14 and J usage is TRBJ1-1; no clear D gene. Trimming pared 1 base from V and 1 base from J, leaving 10 bases between. Germline CDR1 and CDR2: SGHDN and FVKESK. The CDR3 has 15 residues. This chain's CDR3 is CASSQGLEGNTEAFF. CDR3 bases: TGTGCCAGCAGCCAAGGCCTGGAGGGGAACACTGAAGCTTTCTTT.

This clonotype was seen repeatedly, ten times or more. V is TRBV7-2 and J is TRBJ2-2; 7 positions agree with TRBD2. Losses at the gene ends were 4 bases for V and 0 bases for J; bases not matched to a gene: 2. CDR3 length: 15 residues. The germline V gene encodes CDR1 SGHTA and CDR2 FQGNSA. The CDR3: CASSWAGANTGELFF. The CDR3, as DNA: TGTGCCAGCAGCTGGGCGGGGGCGAACACCGGGGAGCTGTTTTTT.

In this sample, this clonotype turned up many times. This chain uses TRBV12-3 or TRBV12-4 with TRBJ2-5, with TRBD2 as a possible D gene (6 bases). The CDR3 extends over 13 amino acids. V was clipped by 5 bases and J by 6 bases, with 13 bases between them. CDR3 nucleotide sequence: TGTGCCAGCAGTCTTGGCGGGGTGAAGACCCAGTACTTC. It encodes CASSLGGVKTQYF.

Sample share makes this clonotype medium-sized. The chain has TRBV12-3 or TRBV12-4 and TRBJ2-7, with TRBD2 matching over 7 bases. Trimming cost V 3 bases and J 2 bases; bases outside gene matches: 4. CDR3 length equals 14 residues. CDR3 sequence (DNA): TGTGCCAGCAGTTTGGCGGGGGAGACCTACGAGCAGTACTTC. The encoded protein is CASSLAGETYEQYF.

This clonotype was observed once. The J gene is TRBJ2-3, the V gene TRBV14; possible D gene TRBD1, 6 bases. This CDR3 region has 14 residues. The germline V and J ends were trimmed by 3 bases and 8 bases, with 15 bases remaining between them. CDR1 SGHDN and CDR2 FVKESK come from the germline V gene. The CDR3, as DNA: TGTGCCAGCAGCCAGGGGGCTCTCTCCGGTACGCAGTATTTT. Amino acid sequence: CASSQGALSGTQYF. Looking up the rest from reference TRBV14 and TRBJ2-3 gives the full variable domain: EAGVTQFPSHSVIEKGQTVTLRCDPISGHDNLYWYRRVMGKEIKFLLHFVKESKQDESGMPNNRFLAERTGGTYSTLKVQPAELEDSGVYFCASSQGALSGTQYFGPGTRLTVL.

V and J are TRBV28 and TRBJ2-6; D is uncertain. V gave up 7 bases and J gave up 0 bases, with 7 bases separating them. The CDR3 extends over 14 amino acids. CDR1 is MDHEN, CDR2 SYDVKM, per germline. The CDR3 loop reads CASMLSSGANVLTF. DNA of the CDR3: TGTGCCAGCATGTTAAGCTCTGGGGCCAACGTCCTGACTTTC.

CDR3: CASSVRTTRGGGYYGYTF. CDR3 DNA sequence: TGTGCCAGCAGTGTACGAACCACACGCGGGGGAGGTTACTATGGCTACACCTTC. The rearrangement uses TRBV6-4 and TRBJ1-2; tentative D call: TRBD1 (5 bases). Per germline, CDR1 MRHNA and CDR2 SNTAGT. The CDR3 loop spans 18 amino acids. Trimming pared 4 bases from V and 3 bases from J, leaving 24 bases between.

This clonotype is judged medium-sized. V usage is TRBV5-4 and J usage is TRBJ1-2; TRBD1 aligns across 8 bases. Germline loops: CDR1 SGHNT, CDR2 YYREEE (reference sequence). Unmatched junction bases numbered 10, after V lost 3 bases and J lost 9 bases. The CDR3 contains 14 residues. This CDR3 is CASSWTGTLSSYTF. In DNA form, the CDR3 reads TGTGCCAGCAGCTGGACAGGGACGCTCTCTAGCTACACCTTC.

This clonotype was recorded at least ten times. The V gene is TRBV27, the J gene TRBJ2-7; D remains unclear. Germline V gene data show CDR1 as MNHEY and CDR2 as SMNVEV (reference sequence). The CDR3 spans 14 residues. V lost 5 bases and J 0 bases, leaving 11 bases between the germline ends. CDR3 sequence reads: CASSPIFSSYEQYF. The CDR3 bases are TGTGCCAGCAGTCCCATTTTTAGCTCCTACGAGCAGTACTTC.

By sample fraction, this clonotype is medium-sized. The rearrangement uses TRBV20-1 and TRBJ2-5; no definite D call. V was clipped by 6 bases and J by 1 base, with 21 bases between them. Germline V gives CDR1 DFQATT, CDR2 SNEGSKA (reference sequence). CDR3 length: 16 amino acids. CDR3 nucleotide sequence: TGCAGTGCCAGACCAGTCGCGAGGACCTCCCAAGAGACCCAGTACTTC. Protein sequence: CSARPVARTSQETQYF.

This clonotype is termed medium-sized. This rearrangement joins TRBV11-2 to TRBJ1-2; D gene ambiguous. The CDR3 consists of 14 residues. Trimming took 1 base from V and 4 from J, leaving 10 bases between them. Germline assignment: CDR1 SGHAT and CDR2 FQNNGV. Here the CDR3 reads CASSLVSPSYGYTF. In nucleotides, the CDR3 is TGTGCCAGCAGCTTAGTCAGCCCCTCCTATGGCTACACCTTC.

Within the sample, this clonotype is medium-sized. The rearrangement uses TRBV4-3 and TRBJ1-2, with unresolved D. Trimming removed 0 bases at V and 4 bases at J, with 18 bases between. CDR1 and CDR2 from the germline V gene are LGHNA and YSLEER. The CDR3 runs 17 residues. DNA for the CDR3: TGCGCCAGCAGCCAAGATTTTCGCCCGGCCTCTCCCTATGGCTACACCTTC. This codes for CASSQDFRPASPYGYTF.

This clonotype is deemed medium-sized (0.01 to 0.1%). The J gene is TRBJ1-2, the V gene TRBV7-9; D gene unclear. The ends were cut back, 1 base at V and 6 bases at J, with 15 bases in the middle. In germline, CDR1 is SEHNR, CDR2 FQNEAQ (reference sequence). The CDR3 loop spans 15 amino acids. CDR3 bases: TGTGCCAGCAGCTTAGGGCGCGGCCCTGGGAATGGCTACACCTTC. Its translation: CASSLGRGPGNGYTF. Using reference TRBV7-9 and TRBJ1-2 for the parts outside the CDR3, the full variable domain is DTGVSQNPRHKITKRGQNVTFRCDPISEHNRLYWYRQTLGQGPEFLTYFQNEAQLEKSRLLSDRFSAERPKGSFSTLEIQRTEQGDSAMYLCASSLGRGPGNGYTFGSGTRLTVV.

This clonotype qualifies as medium-sized (0.01 to 0.1%). V gene TRBV6-2 or TRBV6-3 combines with J gene TRBJ2-5; no definite D call. The V end lost 1 base, the J end lost 5 bases, and 5 bases lay between the germline ends. Germline CDR1 is MNHEY and CDR2 is SVGEGT. The CDR3 totals 12 residues. DNA for the CDR3: TGTGCCAGCAGTTACTTTGGGGAGACCCAGTACTTC. Protein sequence: CASSYFGETQYF.

This clonotype is labeled large. This chain connects TRBV28 to TRBJ1-1, with a weak D call TRBD1 (5 bases). The CDR3 runs to 13 residues. V lost 8 bases to trimming and J lost 11 bases, with 21 bases between them. Germline CDR1 reads MDHEN; CDR2 reads SYDVKM. The CDR3 DNA follows: TGTGCCAGCGGATCTCCGGGACGCCGCGTCGCTTTCTTT. Encoded protein: CASGSPGRRVAFF.

This clonotype was detected many times. The chain recombines TRBV6-6 with TRBJ1-1; TRBD1 agrees at 8 bases. The germline gives CDR1 MNHNY, CDR2 SVGAGI (reference sequence). This CDR3 has 15 residues. With 7 bases clipped from V and 2 bases from J, the junction kept 9 bases outside the gene matches. CDR3 bases: TGTGCCAGCACAAGGACAGGGATGAGAAACACTGAAGCTTTCTTT. Its translation is CASTRTGMRNTEAFF.